Here is one TCR beta chain with its context. This entry comes from a study of blood T cell repertoires in COVID-19. Study at large: COVID-19 samples from acute and convalescent phases originated in the United States, Italy and Spain. The cDNA or gDNA used as material had been derived from T cells, B-cell-depleted T cells, or PBMCs.

CDR1 is SGDLS, CDR2 YYNGEE, per germline. The CDR3 is 15 amino acids. Deletions cut 4 bases from V and 5 bases from J, with 15 bases between. Data came from immunoSEQ multiplex PCR; TCRdb stores just in-frame clones and leaves some out. Of approximately 5,900 clones in the sample, around 80% were seen once. The receptor's source is a human donor with active COVID-19. The donor label of this sample is uncertain. Input material: peripheral blood. V gene TRBV9 combines with J gene TRBJ2-2; perhaps TRBD1 as D (7 bases). The CDR3 loop is CASSPGGGRTGELFF. CDR3 nucleotides: TGTGCCAGCAGCCCAGGAGGGGGCCGTACCGGGGAGCTGTTTTTT.